The entry that follows covers one T cell receptor (beta chain) sequence. This clonotype appeared a few times. Its antigen target is currently unknown. Per-nucleotide qualities are absent, and no much larger clonotype sits a single base away. The sample is drawn from a study of response to subunit inactivated influenza vaccine listed by TCRdb under 2018. Study-level background: To follow how T cells responded to a trivalent subunit inactivated influenza vaccine, the researchers relied on deep quantitative profiling of the T cell receptor repertoire.

Receptor amplification or capture employed RT-PCR. Sequencing took place on an Illumina HiSeq 2500. The raw public reads went through TCRdb reprocessing: fastp at Q25, MiXCR clone calling, in-frame beta chains kept. Each entry is one CDR3 protein sequence, shown with its most common DNA and genes. The sample includes hundreds of thousands of distinct CDR3 sequences, with approximately 14% observed a single time. Of the sample, around 10% is held by the ten largest clones. The CDR3 contains 13 residues, cysteine and phenylalanine counted. Of the read, only the CDR3 DNA is kept; its 39 bases are in frame from base 1. CDR1 and CDR2 were assigned from the germline V gene as WSHSY and SAAADI. What the work shows at the level of the full study, not this receptor alone: The authors suggested that each seasonal influenza vaccination may recruit only a limited number of new T cells.

The sequence was obtained from a man aged 45-65 years who received an inactivated influenza vaccine. Donor details come from another sample of the same person, matched by shared clones. The material was PBMCs from blood, obtained less than 13 days after vaccination. The chain uses TRBV10-2 and TRBJ2-1; TRBD2 agrees with 11 junctional bases. The DNA sequence reads TGCGCTCCGGGACTAGCGGCTTACAATGAGCAGTTCTTC. This yields the protein CAPGLAAYNEQFF.